The present T cell receptor beta chain was sequenced within a study of human T cells and chemical hapten exposure. In the study overall: Patients, chiefly female, had alopecia areata, totalis or universalis. The study's findings and limits: Controls had significantly fewer large CDR3 similarity clusters than were formed by expanded TCRs.

There are 14 residues in the CDR3. V lost 1 base, J lost 6 bases, and 5 bases stayed unmatched. The V gene's germline CDR1 is SGHVS and CDR2 FQNEAQ. TCRdb itself ran the RACE reads through MiXCR, one entry per CDR3 protein. The sample has 110,000 or so distinct CDR3 sequences; 30% to 35% are singletons. Concerning this clonotype itself: As yet, its antigen is unknown.

Time point described: patch test 3, about 24 weeks after DPC sensitization. Indicated treatment: therapeutic diphenylcyclopropenone sensitization with weekly scalp DPC. This sample comprised whole blood, obtained in connection with sensitization to the hapten diphenylcyclopropenone (DPC). The chain joins TRBV7-8 to TRBJ1-2; TRBD1 aligns across 7 bases. The TCR originated in a man aged 35 to 55 with alopecia areata. Some clones in this sample may be carry-over from other donors' samples. For the CDR3, the DNA is TGTGCCAGCAGCTTAGGGGCAGGGGGAAATGGCTACACCTTC. It yields the protein CASSLGAGGNGYTF. Full variable domain (missing parts from reference TRBV7-8 and TRBJ1-2): GAGVSQSPRYKVAKRGQDVALRCDPISGHVSLFWYQQALGQGPEFLTYFQNEAQLDKSGLPSDRFFAERPEGSVSTLKIQRTQQEDSAVYLCASSLGAGGNGYTFGSGTRLTVV.